This TCR beta chain was sequenced in a study of regulatory and conventional T cells in RAG deficiency. Broader study findings: Shorter CDR3s in all patient subsets; >90% Treg-Tconv overlap in Omenn.

Method: immunoSEQ multiplex PCR; TCRdb's copy keeps in-frame clones and lacks some. Counted here are 25,000 to 35,000 clones, 90% occurring once; the ten biggest clones make up about 5.4%. As for this clone: Its target is not known.

The CDR3 is 14 amino acids. Germline values: CDR1 MNHNY, CDR2 SVGAGI (reference sequence). Trimming pared 6 bases from V and 0 bases from J, leaving 10 bases between. These data also featured in a second study, about regulatory T cells. Turning to that study: Primers: 52 TRBV forward and 13 TRBJ reverse.

The source of this sequence is a human donor in good health. The rearrangement joins TRBV6-6 to TRBJ2-3; D gene uncertain. The sequencing sample was made of CD8+ T cells sorted from blood. CDR3 DNA sequence: TGTGCCAGCAGACCCCCTGAGAGCACAGATACGCAGTATTTT. This codes for CASRPPESTDTQYF.